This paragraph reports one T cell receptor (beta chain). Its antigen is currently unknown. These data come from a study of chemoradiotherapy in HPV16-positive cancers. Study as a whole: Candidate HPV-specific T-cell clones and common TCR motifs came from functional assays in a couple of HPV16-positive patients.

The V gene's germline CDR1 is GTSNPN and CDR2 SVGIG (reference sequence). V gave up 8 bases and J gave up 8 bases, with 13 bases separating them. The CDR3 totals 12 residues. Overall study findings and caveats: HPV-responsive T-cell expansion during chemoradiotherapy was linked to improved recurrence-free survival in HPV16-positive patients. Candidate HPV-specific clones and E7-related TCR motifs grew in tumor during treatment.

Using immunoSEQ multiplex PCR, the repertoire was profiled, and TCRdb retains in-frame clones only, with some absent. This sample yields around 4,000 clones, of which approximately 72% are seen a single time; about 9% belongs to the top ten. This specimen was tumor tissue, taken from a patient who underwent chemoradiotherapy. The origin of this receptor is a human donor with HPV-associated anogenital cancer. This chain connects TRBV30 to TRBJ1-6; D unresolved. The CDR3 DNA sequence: TGTGCCGCGGCGACCTTAGATTCACCCCTCCACTTT. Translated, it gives CAAATLDSPLHF. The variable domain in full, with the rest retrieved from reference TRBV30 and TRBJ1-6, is SQTIHQWPATLVQPVGSPLSLECTVEGTSNPNLYWYRQAAGRGLQLLFYSVGIGQISSEVPQNLSASRPQDRQFILSSKKLLLSDSGFYLCAAATLDSPLHFGNGTRLTVT.